The entry below describes one T cell receptor (beta chain). The record originates from a study of blood T cell repertoires in COVID-19. Across the study: Nucleic acid was either cDNA or gDNA, and it came from T cells, B-cell-depleted T cells, or PBMCs.

The V gene end was trimmed by 2 bases and the J gene end by 0 bases; junction bases not matched to a gene: 6. The CDR3 extends over 17 amino acids. Germline V gene lookup returns CDR1 SGDLS and CDR2 YYNGEE. Authors' data handling: Cell counts per sample came from amplifying reference gene primers. Profiled with immunoSEQ multiplex PCR; TCRdb holds only in-frame clones, not every one. The D gene and trimming were derived from the DNA, and the V and J assignments and clone size from that table. The sample consists of some 120,000 clones, 82% of them appearing once. The genes are TRBV9 and TRBJ1-4; TRBD1 matches 8 bases. The source is a man in his 70s with active or convalescent COVID-19. Input material: peripheral blood. CDR3 in amino acids: CASSVGQGRPTNEKLFF. CDR3 sequence (DNA): TGTGCCAGCAGCGTCGGACAGGGTAGGCCAACTAATGAAAAACTGTTTTTT.